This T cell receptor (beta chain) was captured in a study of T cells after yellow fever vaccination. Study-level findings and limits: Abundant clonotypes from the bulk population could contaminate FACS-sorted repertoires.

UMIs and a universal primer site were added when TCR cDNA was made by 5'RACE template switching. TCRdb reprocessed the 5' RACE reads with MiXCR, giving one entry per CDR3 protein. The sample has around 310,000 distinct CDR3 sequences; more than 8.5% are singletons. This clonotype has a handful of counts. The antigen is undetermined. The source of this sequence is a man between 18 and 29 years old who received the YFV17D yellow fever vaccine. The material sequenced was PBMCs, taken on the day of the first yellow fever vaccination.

The CDR3 protein is CASSATGKTGELFF. The CDR3 DNA follows: TGTGCCAGCAGCGCGACAGGGAAAACCGGGGAGCTGTTTTTT. The chain combines TRBV5-5 with TRBJ2-2; 7 bases are a match to TRBD1. This CDR3 is built from 14 residues. V was clipped by 4 bases and J by 5 bases; unmatched bases: 5. Germline V gene sequence: CDR1 SGHKS, CDR2 YYEKEE (reference sequence). The full variable domain, with the rest looked up from reference TRBV5-5 and TRBJ2-2, is DAGVTQSPTHLIKTRGQQVTLRCSPISGHKSVSWYQQVLGQGPQFIFQYYEKEERGRGNFPDRFSARQFPNYSSELNVNALLLGDSALYLCASSATGKTGELFFGEGSRLTVL.